This is a list of T cell receptor beta chains from one sample in a study of T cell changes during pregnancy in multiple sclerosis. Profiled with immunoSEQ multiplex PCR; TCRdb holds only in-frame clones, not every one. The table lists 55,000 to 85,000 clones, 80% to 95% of them singletons, with over 0.25% in the top ten. The sample here was CD4+ T cells from peripheral blood mononuclear cells, taken after pregnancy. These receptors all stem from a female donor with multiple sclerosis, enrolled in a pregnancy study. CDR3s include the opening cysteine and the closing phenylalanine or tryptophan. Fields, in order: V gene, CDR3 length, clone size, D gene, J gene, CDR3 DNA, CDR3 protein. The D gene is left open where the match is weak. Clone size, where shown, is once, few, many, or a class for clones that have expanded.

TRBV19	18	.	.	TRBJ2-2	TGTGCCAGTAGTAAACTCCCGGCGGGCGGAGAAGCGCCCGGGGAGCTGTTTTTT	CASSKLPAGGEAPGELFF
TRBV18	14	once	.	TRBJ1-2	TGTGCCAGCTCACCAGAGCCAGGAAGCTATGGCTACACCTTC	CASSPEPGSYGYTF
TRBV19	13	.	.	TRBJ1-1	TGTGCCAGTAGTATTGCAGGATACACTGAAGCTTTCTTT	CASSIAGYTEAFF
TRBV5-1	16	.	TRBD2	TRBJ2-3	TGCGCCAGCAGCTTGGCGGGGGGGCCTGCACCAGATACGCAGTATTTT	CASSLAGGPAPDTQYF
TRBV4-2	15	.	.	TRBJ2-3	TGTGCCAGCAGCCAAGGAAGCGCGGAATCAGATACGCAGTATTTT	CASSQGSAESDTQYF
TRBV18	15	.	TRBD1	TRBJ1-2	TGTGCCAGCTCACCCCGCCGGGACAGGGGGCATGGCTACACCTTC	CASSPRRDRGHGYTF
TRBV10-3	12	.	TRBD2	TRBJ2-5	TGTGCCACCCGGGGGGTTCAAGAGACCCAGTACTTC	CATRGVQETQYF
TRBV25-1	13	once	.	TRBJ2-7	TGTGCCAGCAGTGTTGGTAGCTCCTACGAGCAGTACTTC	CASSVGSSYEQYF
TRBV6-6	15	.	TRBD1	TRBJ2-1	TGTGCCAGCAGTGGGCCGGGACAGGGTTTAAGTGAGCAGTTCTTC	CASSGPGQGLSEQFF
TRBV7-8	17	.	TRBD2	TRBJ2-3	TGTGCCAGCAGCTTAGCACCCGGGACTAGGATTGCAGATACGCAGTATTTT	CASSLAPGTRIADTQYF
TRBV30	14	.	.	TRBJ2-3	TGTGCCTGGAGTGTACGGGGGGCGCAGGATACGCAGTATTTT	CAWSVRGAQDTQYF
TRBV5-1	16	.	.	TRBJ2-3	TGCGCCAGCAGCTTGGGAGGCGAGGTGGAAGCAGATACGCAGTATTTT	CASSLGGEVEADTQYF
TRBV7-9	15	.	TRBD1	TRBJ1-1	TGTGCCAGCAGCCCTGCCGGGACAGGGGGCGGTGAAGCTTTCTTT	CASSPAGTGGGEAFF
TRBV7-2	17	.	.	TRBJ2-7	TGTGCCAGCAGCTCGCAAAACCCGAGAAATAGCGCCTACGAGCAGTACTTC	CASSSQNPRNSAYEQYF
TRBV7-9	13	.	.	TRBJ1-2	TGTGCCAGCAGCGCGACAGTAAACTATGGCTACACCTTC	CASSATVNYGYTF
TRBV9	14	.	.	TRBJ1-3	TGTGCCAGCAGCGTAGAAGGAGCTGGAAACACCATATATTTT	CASSVEGAGNTIYF
TRBV4-1	15	.	.	TRBJ1-6	TGCGCCAGCAGCCAAGAACAGGCGTGGAATTCACCCCTCCACTTT	CASSQEQAWNSPLHF
TRBV23-1	15	.	.	TRBJ1-2	TGCGCCAGCAGCTTCCCCCAGGGAGGGAACTATGGCTACACCTTC	CASSFPQGGNYGYTF
TRBV5-1	14	.	.	TRBJ1-5	TGCGCCAGCAGCTTGGACGGTAGCAATCAGCCCCAGCATTTT	CASSLDGSNQPQHF
TRBV2	13	.	.	TRBJ1-6	TGTGCCAGCAGTGCATCGGAGAGCTCACCCCTCCACTTT	CASSASESSPLHF
TRBV6-4	15	.	TRBD2	TRBJ2-3	TGTGCCAGCAGTGAAGCGGGAGGGCCAACAGATACGCAGTATTTT	CASSEAGGPTDTQYF
TRBV6-5	13	.	TRBD2	TRBJ2-1	TGTGCCAGCGGACTAGCGGGGGGCAATGAGCAGTTCTTC	CASGLAGGNEQFF
TRBV7-9	13	.	TRBD1	TRBJ2-1	TGTGCCAGCAGCCTGGGACAGTACAATGAGCAGTTCTTC	CASSLGQYNEQFF
TRBV19	14	.	TRBD2	TRBJ2-7	TGTGCCAGTAGTAGCCTAGCGGGACACGTCGAGCAGTACTTC	CASSSLAGHVEQYF
TRBV11-2	14	.	.	TRBJ2-6	TGTGCCAGCAGTCTTAGCTCTGGGGCCAACGTCCTGACTTTC	CASSLSSGANVLTF
TRBV5-1	14	.	.	TRBJ1-1	TGCGCCAGCAGCTTGGGAGGGCCAGCAACTGAAGCTTTCTTT	CASSLGGPATEAFF